The rows below give T cell receptor beta chains drawn from one sample of a study of tumor and adjacent non-tumor tissue in lung cancer. MiXCR, applied by TCRdb to the multiplex PCR reads, yields one record per CDR3 protein. The sample has approximately 150,000 distinct CDR3 sequences, 66% seen once; the top ten hold roughly 20%. The material sequenced was lung tumor tissue. These receptors were taken from a man in his sixties with small cell lung cancer. Each CDR3 is given with its conserved first and last residue. A D gene is named only where the DNA matches it firmly. Part of the rows lack a size; the others show once, few, many or a class for expanded clones.

clone_size: .
j_call: TRBJ2-1
v_call: TRBV11-1
cdr3_length: 14
d_call: .
cdr3_aa: CVSSLGVGSNEQFF
cdr3_nt: TGTGTCAGCAGCTTAGGAGTTGGGAGCAATGAGCAGTTCTTC

clone_size: .
j_call: TRBJ1-1
v_call: TRBV20-1
cdr3_length: 12
d_call: .
cdr3_aa: CNATEGNTEAFF
cdr3_nt: TGCAATGCTACGGAGGGGAACACTGAAGCTTTCTTT

clone_size: once
j_call: TRBJ2-1
v_call: TRBV6-4
cdr3_length: 14
d_call: .
cdr3_aa: CASSGTVPSGEQFF
cdr3_nt: TGTGCCAGCAGTGGTACGGTCCCAAGCGGCGAGCAGTTCTTC

clone_size: few
j_call: TRBJ2-1
v_call: TRBV28
cdr3_length: 15
d_call: TRBD2
cdr3_aa: CASTSGGSSYNEQFF
cdr3_nt: TGTGCCAGCACTAGCGGGGGGAGCTCCTACAATGAGCAGTTCTTC

clone_size: few
j_call: TRBJ1-1
v_call: TRBV20-1
cdr3_length: 15
d_call: .
cdr3_aa: CSARGSQGGNTETFF
cdr3_nt: TGCAGTGCTAGAGGGTCCCAAGGGGGGAACACTGAAACTTTCTTT

clone_size: few
j_call: TRBJ1-6
v_call: TRBV2
cdr3_length: 13
d_call: .
cdr3_aa: CASRDSYNSPLHF
cdr3_nt: TGTGCCAGCAGAGACAGTTATAATTCACCCCTCCACTTT

clone_size: .
j_call: TRBJ2-2
v_call: TRBV29-1
cdr3_length: 13
d_call: TRBD1
cdr3_aa: CSLGDSITGELFF
cdr3_nt: TGCAGCCTGGGGGACAGCATTACCGGGGAGCTGTTTTTT

clone_size: once
j_call: TRBJ2-3
v_call: TRBV6-6
cdr3_length: 13
d_call: .
cdr3_aa: CAIRSSSTDTQYF
cdr3_nt: TGTGCCATCAGGAGTAGTAGCACAGATACGCAGTATTTT

clone_size: .
j_call: TRBJ2-5
v_call: TRBV12-3/TRBV12-4
cdr3_length: 13
d_call: .
cdr3_aa: CANSFAHKETQYF
cdr3_nt: TGTGCCAACAGTTTCGCTCACAAAGAGACTCAGTACTTC

clone_size: .
j_call: TRBJ2-3
v_call: TRBV11-3
cdr3_length: 15
d_call: .
cdr3_aa: CASSLDGGDTDTQYF
cdr3_nt: TGCGCCAGCAGCCTAGATGGGGGGGACACTGATACGCAGTATTTT

clone_size: .
j_call: TRBJ2-1
v_call: TRBV4-1
cdr3_length: 18
d_call: .
cdr3_aa: CVSSQDLMPGADYDEQFF
cdr3_nt: TGCGTCAGCAGCCAAGATCTCATGCCAGGGGCGGATTACGATGAGCAGTTCTTC

clone_size: .
j_call: TRBJ2-6
v_call: TRBV29-1
cdr3_length: 15
d_call: TRBD2
cdr3_aa: CSVLAGDSGANVLTF
cdr3_nt: TGCAGCGTTTTAGCGGGAGACTCTGGGGCCAACGTCCTGACCTTC

clone_size: few
j_call: TRBJ2-1
v_call: TRBV20-1
cdr3_length: 17
d_call: TRBD2
cdr3_aa: CSARTCGSSLSYNEQFF
cdr3_nt: TGCAGTGCTAGAACCTGCGGGAGCTCCCTCTCCTACAATGAGCAGTTCTTC

clone_size: many
j_call: TRBJ1-2
v_call: TRBV11-2
cdr3_length: 15
d_call: TRBD1
cdr3_aa: CASSLTGQGGYGYTF
cdr3_nt: TGTGCCAGCAGCTTGACAGGGCAAGGGGGCTATGGCTACACCTTC

clone_size: .
j_call: TRBJ2-1
v_call: TRBV6-5
cdr3_length: 13
d_call: .
cdr3_aa: CASSYLADNEQFF
cdr3_nt: TGTGCCAGCAGTTACTTGGCGGACAATGAGCAGTTCTTC

clone_size: .
j_call: TRBJ2-1
v_call: TRBV6-1
cdr3_length: 16
d_call: .
cdr3_aa: CARSEWSVSSYNEQFF
cdr3_nt: TGTGCCCGCAGTGAATGGAGTGTCAGCTCCTACAATGAGCAGTTCTTC

clone_size: .
j_call: TRBJ2-5
v_call: TRBV29-1
cdr3_length: 14
d_call: .
cdr3_aa: CSVWDGTRIGTQYF
cdr3_nt: TGCAGCGTGTGGGACGGAACTCGTATCGGGACCCAGTACTTC

clone_size: .
j_call: TRBJ2-5
v_call: TRBV2
cdr3_length: 13
d_call: .
cdr3_aa: CASSSQQLTSQYF
cdr3_nt: TGTGCCAGCAGTTCCCAACAGCTAACGTCCCAGTACTTC

clone_size: few
j_call: TRBJ1-1
v_call: TRBV5-1
cdr3_length: 14
d_call: TRBD1
cdr3_aa: CASSPRTGDTEAFF
cdr3_nt: TGCGCCAGCAGCCCAAGGACAGGGGACACTGAAGCTTTCTTT

clone_size: .
j_call: TRBJ2-5
v_call: TRBV29-1
cdr3_length: 13
d_call: .
cdr3_aa: CSVYLGSQETKYF
cdr3_nt: TGCAGCGTATACCTGGGCTCCCAAGAGACCAAGTACTTC

clone_size: few
j_call: TRBJ2-1
v_call: TRBV20-1
cdr3_length: 15
d_call: TRBD2
cdr3_aa: CSATTSGRGGNEQFF
cdr3_nt: TGCAGTGCTACGACTAGCGGGAGAGGTGGGAATGAGCAGTTCTTC

clone_size: many
j_call: TRBJ2-3
v_call: TRBV20-1
cdr3_length: 13
d_call: TRBD2
cdr3_aa: CSASAGAIDTQYF
cdr3_nt: TGCAGTGCTAGTGCGGGAGCTATAGATACGCAGTATTTT

clone_size: .
j_call: TRBJ2-1
v_call: TRBV14
cdr3_length: 15
d_call: TRBD2
cdr3_aa: CASSPVPGGRDEQFF
cdr3_nt: TGTGCCAGCAGCCCAGTTCCGGGAGGGCGAGATGAGCAGTTCTTC

clone_size: .
j_call: TRBJ2-7
v_call: TRBV11-3
cdr3_length: 13
d_call: .
cdr3_aa: CASSLSRHNGQYF
cdr3_nt: TGTGCCAGCAGCTTAAGTAGGCACAATGGGCAGTACTTC

clone_size: .
j_call: TRBJ2-3
v_call: TRBV5-1
cdr3_length: 14
d_call: .
cdr3_aa: CASQLQAIADTQYF
cdr3_nt: TGCGCCAGTCAACTACAGGCTATTGCAGATACGCAGTATTTT

clone_size: .
j_call: TRBJ2-3
v_call: TRBV20-1
cdr3_length: 16
d_call: .
cdr3_aa: CSASGLLVTSTDTQYF
cdr3_nt: TGCAGTGCTAGTGGCCTACTGGTAACTAGCACAGATACGCAGTATTTT

clone_size: .
j_call: TRBJ2-1
v_call: TRBV20-1
cdr3_length: 14
d_call: TRBD2
cdr3_aa: CSARTSGTYNEQFF
cdr3_nt: TGCAGTGCCCGGACTAGCGGGACCTACAATGAGCAGTTCTTC

clone_size: .
j_call: TRBJ2-5
v_call: TRBV6-5
cdr3_length: 13
d_call: .
cdr3_aa: CASRYRDQETQYF
cdr3_nt: TGTGCCAGCAGGTATAGGGACCAAGAGACCCAGTACTTC

clone_size: .
j_call: TRBJ1-1
v_call: TRBV7-3
cdr3_length: 13
d_call: .
cdr3_aa: CASSKKSGTEAFF
cdr3_nt: TGTGCCAGCAGCAAAAAATCAGGGACTGAAGCTTTCTTT

clone_size: few
j_call: TRBJ1-6
v_call: TRBV4-1
cdr3_length: 17
d_call: .
cdr3_aa: CASSQEGSTGRNSPLHF
cdr3_nt: TGCGCCAGCAGCCAAGAAGGCTCAACAGGGCGTAATTCACCCCTCCACTTT

clone_size: .
j_call: TRBJ1-5
v_call: TRBV6-1
cdr3_length: 15
d_call: .
cdr3_aa: CASNTNPRGPWAQHF
cdr3_nt: TGTGCCAGCAATACAAACCCGCGGGGACCATGGGCCCAGCATTTT

clone_size: few
j_call: TRBJ2-5
v_call: TRBV6-1
cdr3_length: 14
d_call: .
cdr3_aa: CASSTNGKQETQYF
cdr3_nt: TGTGCCAGCAGTACTAACGGAAAACAAGAGACCCAGTACTTC

clone_size: medium-sized
j_call: TRBJ2-1
v_call: TRBV4-2
cdr3_length: 15
d_call: TRBD1
cdr3_aa: CASSRGQGGYNEQFF
cdr3_nt: TGTGCCAGCAGCCGAGGACAGGGGGGATACAATGAGCAGTTCTTC

clone_size: .
j_call: TRBJ2-5
v_call: TRBV11-2
cdr3_length: 13
d_call: .
cdr3_aa: CASSSPPWETQYF
cdr3_nt: TGTGCCAGCAGCTCCCCACCCTGGGAGACGCAGTACTTC

clone_size: .
j_call: TRBJ2-1
v_call: TRBV29-1
cdr3_length: 15
d_call: .
cdr3_aa: CSVVSHGGSNNEQFF
cdr3_nt: TGCAGCGTTGTGAGTCACGGGGGTTCGAACAATGAGCAGTTCTTC

clone_size: many
j_call: TRBJ2-5
v_call: TRBV20-1
cdr3_length: 11
d_call: .
cdr3_aa: CSVVREETQYF
cdr3_nt: TGCAGTGTGGTAAGGGAAGAGACCCAGTACTTC

clone_size: few
j_call: TRBJ1-2
v_call: TRBV29-1
cdr3_length: 12
d_call: .
cdr3_aa: CSVVTSDYGYTF
cdr3_nt: TGCAGCGTTGTTACGTCTGACTATGGCTACACCTTC

clone_size: few
j_call: TRBJ2-3
v_call: TRBV5-1
cdr3_length: 16
d_call: .
cdr3_aa: CASNLDFSAGTDTQYF
cdr3_nt: TGCGCCAGCAACTTGGATTTTAGCGCTGGCACAGATACGCAGTATTTT

clone_size: .
j_call: TRBJ1-1
v_call: TRBV12-3/TRBV12-4
cdr3_length: 13
d_call: .
cdr3_aa: CASSFRRDTEAFF
cdr3_nt: TGTGCCAGCAGTTTTCGGCGGGACACTGAAGCTTTCTTT

clone_size: many
j_call: TRBJ2-5
v_call: TRBV6-1
cdr3_length: 15
d_call: .
cdr3_aa: CASSDTTGTWETQYF
cdr3_nt: TGTGCCAGCAGTGATACGACAGGAACGTGGGAGACCCAGTACTTC

clone_size: .
j_call: TRBJ2-7
v_call: TRBV4-1
cdr3_length: 15
d_call: TRBD1
cdr3_aa: CASSHSGTGTYEQYF
cdr3_nt: TGCGCCAGCAGCCATTCCGGGACAGGGACCTACGAGCAGTACTTC

clone_size: .
j_call: TRBJ2-1
v_call: TRBV29-1
cdr3_length: 11
d_call: .
cdr3_aa: CSFPTNNEQFF
cdr3_nt: TGCAGCTTCCCGACCAACAATGAGCAGTTCTTC

clone_size: .
j_call: TRBJ2-1
v_call: TRBV5-1
cdr3_length: 14
d_call: .
cdr3_aa: CARSSRGSYNEQFF
cdr3_nt: TGCGCCAGGAGCTCCCGCGGCTCCTACAATGAGCAGTTCTTC

clone_size: .
j_call: TRBJ1-1
v_call: TRBV6-5
cdr3_length: 14
d_call: .
cdr3_aa: CANSRPGLNTEAFF
cdr3_nt: TGTGCCAACAGTCGCCCAGGTCTGAACACTGAAGCTTTCTTT

clone_size: .
j_call: TRBJ2-1
v_call: TRBV11-2
cdr3_length: 11
d_call: .
cdr3_aa: CASSLDWDQLF
cdr3_nt: TGTGCCAGCAGTTTAGATTGGGATCAGTTGTTC

clone_size: .
j_call: TRBJ1-4
v_call: TRBV20-1
cdr3_length: 13
d_call: .
cdr3_aa: CSTRGVSNEKLFF
cdr3_nt: TGCAGTACTAGAGGTGTGTCCAATGAAAAACTGTTTTTT

clone_size: .
j_call: TRBJ1-5
v_call: TRBV4-1
cdr3_length: 15
d_call: .
cdr3_aa: CASSRISGEGSPQHF
cdr3_nt: TGCGCCAGCAGCCGAATTTCAGGGGAAGGATCGCCCCAGCATTTT

clone_size: .
j_call: TRBJ1-2
v_call: TRBV6-5
cdr3_length: 15
d_call: .
cdr3_aa: CASIPGGALCYGYTF
cdr3_nt: TGTGCCAGCATACCCGGGGGGGCTCTATGCTATGGCTACACCTTC

clone_size: .
j_call: TRBJ2-6
v_call: TRBV12-3/TRBV12-4
cdr3_length: 13
d_call: .
cdr3_aa: CARVRTGANVLAF
cdr3_nt: TGTGCCAGGGTAAGGACTGGGGCCAACGTCCTGGCTTTC

clone_size: .
j_call: TRBJ2-1
v_call: TRBV11-2
cdr3_length: 13
d_call: .
cdr3_aa: CARNLSWENEQFF
cdr3_nt: TGTGCCAGGAACTTAAGTTGGGAGAATGAGCAGTTCTTC

clone_size: .
j_call: TRBJ2-7
v_call: TRBV4-1
cdr3_length: 16
d_call: .
cdr3_aa: CASSQNLALEGYEQYF
cdr3_nt: TGCGCCAGCAGCCAGAACCTAGCCTTAGAGGGGTACGAGCAGTACTTC

clone_size: medium-sized
j_call: TRBJ2-2
v_call: TRBV11-3
cdr3_length: 15
d_call: .
cdr3_aa: CASSLDRTLFGELFF
cdr3_nt: TGTGCCAGCAGCTTAGATCGGACCCTATTCGGGGAGCTGTTTTTT